The entry below describes one TCR beta chain. The data were obtained in a study of CD8 T cells in Susac syndrome. Random-hexamer reverse transcription was applied to roughly 0.5 to 1 ug RNA. In TCRdb, the immunoSEQ multiplex PCR reads were re-called with MiXCR into one record per CDR3 protein. This sample carries around 150,000 distinct CDR3 sequences, about 95% of them seen once, and the ten largest clones take over 0.09%. The V segment lost 3 bases and the J segment 7 bases; nucleotides outside the gene matches: 14. The CDR3 is 15 amino acids. Germline loops: CDR1 DFQATT, CDR2 SNEGSKA (reference sequence).

Sequenced input: CD4+ T cells from PBMCs. The gene calls are TRBV20-1 and TRBJ2-5; 7 positions match TRBD2. The source of this sequence is a human donor with multiple sclerosis. The CDR3 protein is CSASALNGLVLTQYF. The CDR3 DNA is TGCAGTGCTAGCGCGCTAAACGGACTAGTCCTGACCCAGTACTTC.